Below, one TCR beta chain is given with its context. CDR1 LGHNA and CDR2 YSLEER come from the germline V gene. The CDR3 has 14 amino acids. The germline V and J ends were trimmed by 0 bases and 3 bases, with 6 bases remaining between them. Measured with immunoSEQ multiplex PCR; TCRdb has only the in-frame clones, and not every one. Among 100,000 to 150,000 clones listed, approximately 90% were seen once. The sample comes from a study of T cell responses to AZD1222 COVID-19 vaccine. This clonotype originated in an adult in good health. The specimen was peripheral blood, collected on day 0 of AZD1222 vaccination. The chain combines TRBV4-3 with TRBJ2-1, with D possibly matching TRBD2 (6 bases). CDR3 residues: CASSQETSYNEQFF. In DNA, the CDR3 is TGCGCCAGCAGCCAAGAGACTAGCTACAATGAGCAGTTCTTC.